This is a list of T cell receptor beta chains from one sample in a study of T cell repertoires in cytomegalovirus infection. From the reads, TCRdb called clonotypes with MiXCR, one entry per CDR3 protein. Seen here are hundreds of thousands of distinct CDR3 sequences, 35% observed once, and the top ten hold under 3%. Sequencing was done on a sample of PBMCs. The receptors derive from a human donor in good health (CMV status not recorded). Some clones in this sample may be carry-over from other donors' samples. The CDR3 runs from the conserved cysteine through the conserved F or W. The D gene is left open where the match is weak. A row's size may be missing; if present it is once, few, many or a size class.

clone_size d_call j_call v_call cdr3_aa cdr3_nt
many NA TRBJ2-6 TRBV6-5 CASSYQGSGANVLTF TGTGCCAGCAGTTACCAAGGCTCTGGGGCCAACGTCCTGACTTTC
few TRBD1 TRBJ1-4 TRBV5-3 CASRLRDSEKLFF TGTGCCAGCAGACTCCGGGACAGTGAAAAACTGTTTTTT
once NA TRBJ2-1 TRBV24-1 CATSDLKWNEQFF TGTGCCACCAGTGATTTGAAGTGGAATGAGCAGTTCTTC
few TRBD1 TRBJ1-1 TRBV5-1 CASSSGQGWTEAFF TGCGCCAGCAGCTCCGGACAGGGGTGGACTGAAGCTTTCTTT
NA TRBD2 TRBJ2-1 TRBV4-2 CATRGRGGRGKDEQFF TGTGCCACCCGAGGGCGGGGGGGACGCGGGAAGGATGAGCAGTTCTTC
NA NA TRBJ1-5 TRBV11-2 CASSFFGNAINYSNQPQHF TGTGCCAGCAGCTTTTTCGGCAACGCGATTAACTATAGCAATCAGCCCCAGCATTTT
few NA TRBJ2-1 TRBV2 CASSEGGTGDNEQFF TGTGCCAGCAGTGAAGGGGGGACGGGGGACAATGAGCAGTTCTTC
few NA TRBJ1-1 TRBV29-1 CSVEGNTEAFF TGCAGCGTTGAAGGGAACACTGAAGCTTTCTTT
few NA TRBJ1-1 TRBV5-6 CASSPNPGQFTEAFF TGTGCCAGCAGCCCCAACCCTGGACAGTTCACTGAAGCTTTCTTT
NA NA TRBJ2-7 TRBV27 CASSPLVTGGYEQYF TGTGCCAGCAGCCCTTTGGTAACCGGGGGCTACGAGCAGTACTTC
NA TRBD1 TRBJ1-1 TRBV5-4 CASSRGTGGAQNTEAFF TGTGCCAGCAGCCGCGGGACAGGGGGCGCCCAGAACACTGAAGCTTTCTTT
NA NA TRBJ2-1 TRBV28 CASSLGVANEQFF TGTGCCAGCAGTTTGGGGGTAGCGAATGAGCAGTTCTTC